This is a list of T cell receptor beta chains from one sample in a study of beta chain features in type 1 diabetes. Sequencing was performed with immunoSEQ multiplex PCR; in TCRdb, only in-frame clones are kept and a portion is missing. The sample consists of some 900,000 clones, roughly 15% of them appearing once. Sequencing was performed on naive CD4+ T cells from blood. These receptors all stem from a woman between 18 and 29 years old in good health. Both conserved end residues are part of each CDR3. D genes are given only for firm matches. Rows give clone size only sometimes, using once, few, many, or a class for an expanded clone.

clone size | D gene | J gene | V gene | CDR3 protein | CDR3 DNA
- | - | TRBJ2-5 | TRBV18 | CASSPVRGREETQYF | TGTGCCAGCTCACCAGTACGGGGCAGGGAAGAGACCCAGTACTTC
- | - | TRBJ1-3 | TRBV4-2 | CASSFDTSSGNTIYF | TGTGCCAGCAGCTTCGACACAAGCTCTGGAAACACCATATATTTT
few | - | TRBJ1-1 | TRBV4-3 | CASSQGRLNTEAFF | TGCGCCAGCAGCCAAGGGCGGTTGAACACTGAAGCTTTCTTT
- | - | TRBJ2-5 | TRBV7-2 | CASSLDSGQETQYF | TGTGCCAGCAGCTTGGACAGTGGCCAAGAGACCCAGTACTTC
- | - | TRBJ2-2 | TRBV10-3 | CAISETGELFF | TGTGCCATCAGCGAAACCGGGGAGCTGTTTTTT
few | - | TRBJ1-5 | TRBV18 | CASSPVGTGQPQHF | TGTGCCAGCTCACCAGTGGGGACCGGTCAGCCCCAGCATTTT
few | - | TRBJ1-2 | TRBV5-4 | CASSPRNANYGYTF | TGTGCCAGCAGCCCGAGAAACGCTAACTATGGCTACACCTTC
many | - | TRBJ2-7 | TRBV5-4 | CASSQGTYEQYF | TGTGCCAGCAGCCAGGGGACCTACGAGCAGTACTTC
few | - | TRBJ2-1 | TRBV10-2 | CASSGFSQQREQFF | TGCGCCAGCAGCGGCTTTTCGCAGCAGCGTGAGCAGTTCTTC
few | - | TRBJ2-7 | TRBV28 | CASTLAPPNSYEQYF | TGTGCCAGCACCCTCGCACCGCCTAATTCCTACGAGCAGTACTTC
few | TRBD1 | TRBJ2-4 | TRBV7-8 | CASSLEGQPPKNIQYF | TGTGCCAGCAGCTTAGAGGGACAGCCGCCAAAAAACATTCAGTACTTC